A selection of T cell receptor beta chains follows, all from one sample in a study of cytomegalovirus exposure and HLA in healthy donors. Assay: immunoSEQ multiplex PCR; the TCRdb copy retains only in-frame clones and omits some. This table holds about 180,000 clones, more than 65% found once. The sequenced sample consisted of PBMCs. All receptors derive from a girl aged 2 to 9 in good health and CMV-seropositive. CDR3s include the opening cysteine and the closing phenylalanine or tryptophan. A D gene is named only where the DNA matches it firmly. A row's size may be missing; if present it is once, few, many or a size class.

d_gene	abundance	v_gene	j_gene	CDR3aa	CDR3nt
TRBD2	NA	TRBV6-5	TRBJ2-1	CASSRGLADNNEQFF	TGTGCCAGCAGTCGCGGACTAGCGGACAACAATGAGCAGTTCTTC
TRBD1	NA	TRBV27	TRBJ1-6	CASSPRTGDGSPLHF	TGTGCCAGCAGTCCCCGGACAGGGGATGGCTCACCCCTCCACTTT
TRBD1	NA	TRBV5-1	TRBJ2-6	CASSSTGSSGANVLTF	TGCGCCAGCAGCTCGACAGGGTCCTCTGGGGCCAACGTCCTGACTTTC
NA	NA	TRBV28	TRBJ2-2	CASSFGSSPGELFF	TGTGCCAGCAGTTTCGGTAGTTCGCCCGGGGAGCTGTTTTTT
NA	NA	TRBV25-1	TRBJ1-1	CASSDLQGNTEAFF	TGTGCCAGCAGTGACCTACAGGGGAACACTGAAGCTTTCTTT
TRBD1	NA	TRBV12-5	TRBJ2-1	CASGLGQGADEQFF	TGTGCTAGTGGTTTGGGCCAGGGGGCCGATGAGCAGTTCTTC
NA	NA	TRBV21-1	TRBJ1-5	CASRPGGVEDQPQHF	TGTGCCAGCAGGCCCGGGGGGGTGGAAGATCAGCCCCAGCATTTT
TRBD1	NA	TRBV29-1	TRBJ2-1	CSVAGTVYNERFF	TGCAGCGTGGCCGGGACAGTTTACAATGAGCGGTTCTTC
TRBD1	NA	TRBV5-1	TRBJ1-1	CASNPTGGNTEAFF	TGCGCCAGCAACCCTACAGGGGGTAACACTGAAGCTTTCTTT
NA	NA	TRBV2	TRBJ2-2	CASSDYPWTANTGELFF	TGTGCCAGCAGTGACTACCCTTGGACAGCGAACACCGGGGAGCTGTTTTTT
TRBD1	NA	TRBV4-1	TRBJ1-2	CASSQGTERDRVGETYGYTF	TGCGCCAGCAGCCAAGGGACAGAACGGGACAGGGTAGGGGAGACCTATGGCTACACCTTC
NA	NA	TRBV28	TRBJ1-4	CASSRVKITNEKLFF	TGTGCCAGCAGTCGGGTTAAAATCACTAATGAAAAACTGTTTTTT
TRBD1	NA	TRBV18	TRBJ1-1	CASSHSSTGRNTEAFF	TGTGCCAGCTCACACAGCTCGACAGGGAGGAACACTGAAGCTTTCTTT
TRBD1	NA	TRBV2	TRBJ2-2	CASYDPYRGPEQRNTGELFF	TGTGCCAGCTATGATCCCTACAGGGGGCCGGAGCAAAGGAACACCGGGGAGCTGTTTTTT
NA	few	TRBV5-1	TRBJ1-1	CASSTEPNTEAFF	TGCGCCAGCAGCACAGAGCCGAACACTGAAGCTTTCTTT
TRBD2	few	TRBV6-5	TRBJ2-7	CASSQGLAFEQYF	TGTGCCAGCAGTCAAGGACTAGCGTTCGAGCAGTACTTC
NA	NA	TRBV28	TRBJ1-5	CASSLSGSNGLGSNQPQHF	TGTGCCAGCAGTTTAAGCGGCAGCAACGGGCTAGGGAGTAATCAGCCCCAGCATTTT
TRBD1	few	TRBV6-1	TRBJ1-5	CASSEDWTGYQPQHF	TGTGCCAGCAGTGAAGATTGGACAGGCTATCAGCCCCAGCATTTT
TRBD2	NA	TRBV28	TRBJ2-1	CASSQLAGGPRLFF	TGTGCCAGCAGCCAGCTAGCGGGAGGGCCACGATTGTTCTTC
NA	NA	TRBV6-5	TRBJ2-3	CASSSIKGDTDTQYF	TGTGCCAGCAGTTCCATCAAGGGAGACACAGATACGCAGTATTTT
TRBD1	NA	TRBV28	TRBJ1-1	CASSLEGALNTEAFF	TGTGCCAGCAGTTTAGAGGGGGCCTTGAACACTGAAGCTTTCTTT
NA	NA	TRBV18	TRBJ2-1	CASSPILGPGEQFF	TGTGCCAGCTCACCAATCCTGGGGCCCGGTGAGCAGTTCTTC
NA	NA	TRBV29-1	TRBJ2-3	CGFCSGVTLSTDTQYF	TGCGGCTTCTGTTCTGGAGTCACCCTTAGCACAGATACGCAGTATTTT
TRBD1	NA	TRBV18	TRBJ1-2	CASSPLVGQGSSYGYTF	TGTGCCAGCTCACCTCTCGTTGGACAGGGTTCGAGCTATGGCTACACCTTC
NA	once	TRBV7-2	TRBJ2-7	CASIDTMGYEQYF	TGTGCCAGCATCGACACCATGGGCTACGAGCAGTACTTC
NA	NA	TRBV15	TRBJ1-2	CATSRGPLSRANYGYTF	TGTGCCACCAGCAGAGGGCCCCTTTCTAGAGCTAACTATGGCTACACCTTC
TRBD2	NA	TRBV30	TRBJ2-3	CAWSRAQGGLAGKSADTQYF	TGTGCCTGGAGTAGGGCCCAGGGGGGACTAGCGGGAAAGAGCGCAGATACGCAGTATTTT
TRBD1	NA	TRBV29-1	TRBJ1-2	CSAARTGGVYGYTF	TGCAGCGCCGCTAGGACAGGGGGCGTTTATGGCTACACCTTC
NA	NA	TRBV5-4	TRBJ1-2	CASSQFEQINYGYTF	TGTGCCAGCAGCCAATTCGAACAGATTAACTATGGCTACACCTTC
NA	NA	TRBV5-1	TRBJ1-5	CASSSGEGQPQHF	TGCGCCAGCAGCTCAGGGGAGGGTCAGCCCCAGCATTTT
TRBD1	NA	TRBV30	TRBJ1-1	CAWEIQGAGTEAFF	TGTGCCTGGGAAATACAGGGGGCCGGCACTGAAGCTTTCTTT
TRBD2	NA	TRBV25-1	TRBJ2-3	CASSEYLGEGSDTQYF	TGTGCCAGCAGTGAATATCTGGGGGAGGGCTCAGATACGCAGTATTTT
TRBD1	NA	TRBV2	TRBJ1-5	CASSVRGQTNQPQHF	TGTGCCAGCAGTGTAAGGGGACAGACCAATCAGCCCCAGCATTTT
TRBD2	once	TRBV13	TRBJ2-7	CASSLGPRDLSGGEQYF	TGTGCCAGCAGCTTAGGCCCACGGGACCTCAGCGGGGGCGAGCAGTACTTC
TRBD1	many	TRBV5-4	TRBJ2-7	CASSPAWTGKPEQYF	TGTGCCAGCAGCCCTGCTTGGACAGGGAAACCCGAGCAGTACTTC
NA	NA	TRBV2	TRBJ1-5	CASSVQGSAQPQHF	TGTGCCAGCAGTGTGCAGGGGTCGGCTCAGCCCCAGCATTTT
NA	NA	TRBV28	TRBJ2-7	CASSLPRTEYYEQYF	TGTGCCAGCAGTTTACCTCGGACAGAATACTACGAGCAGTACTTC
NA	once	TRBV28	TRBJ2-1	CASSFGRFISYNEQFF	TGTGCCAGCAGTTTCGGTAGATTCATCTCCTACAATGAGCAGTTCTTC
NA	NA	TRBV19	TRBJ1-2	CASSTPGVENYGYTF	TGTGCCAGTAGTACCCCGGGTGTGGAAAACTATGGCTACACCTTC
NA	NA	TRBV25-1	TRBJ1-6	CASSEKGYGGSPLHF	TGTGCCAGCAGTGAAAAAGGGTATGGAGGGTCACCCCTCCACTTT